Below, 21 T cell receptor beta chains from the same sample are listed, as sequenced in a study of blood T cell repertoires in COVID-19 (dated by TCRdb to 2019 to 2021). The library was obtained by the immunoSEQ multiplex PCR assay. The source is immuneACCESS, and TCRdb retained only in-frame sequences with V and J called. Part of the clones is not carried over; for the studies checked, unresolved V genes explain less than half of this, and the remainder is unexplained. The sample data list roughly 150,000 clones, and 75% to 90% of these were observed just once. Around 15% of the sample belongs to the ten largest clones. The sample consisted of peripheral blood. The receptors were sampled from a woman in her forties with acute or convalescent COVID-19.

This chain joins TRBV5-1 and TRBJ2-5; 9 positions match TRBD2. In germline, CDR1 is SGHRS, CDR2 YFSETQ. There are 16 residues in the CDR3. With V trimmed by 0 bases and J by 0 bases, 3 bases remained unmatched. CDR3 in DNA: TGCGCCAGCAGCTTGGCCCCTAGCGGGAACCAAGAGACCCAGTACTTC. Translation: CASSLAPSGNQETQYF.

The chain links TRBV6-2 or TRBV6-3 to TRBJ1-5; D perhaps matches TRBD1 (5 bases). Trimming removed 5 bases at V and 2 bases at J, with 13 bases between. Germline CDR1 MNHEY, CDR2 SVGEGT. The CDR3 length is 15 residues. The CDR3 nucleotides read TGTGCCAGCAGTCCCTGGGGGGACGGCAATCAGCCCCAGCATTTT. Translation: CASSPWGDGNQPQHF.

This clone was picked up one time. The rearrangement links TRBV6-4 to TRBJ2-3; possible D gene TRBD1, 5 bases. V lost 4 bases and J lost 6, with 14 bases in between. Germline V gene sequence: CDR1 MRHNA, CDR2 SNTAGT. This CDR3 contains 14 residues. CDR3 nucleotide sequence: TGTGCCAGCAGTGCCTCGGTTGGGGCGGATACGCAGTATTTT. This codes for CASSASVGADTQYF.

The rearrangement joins TRBV2 to TRBJ1-2; D is perhaps TRBD1 (5 bases). The V end lost 8 bases, the J end lost 8 bases, and 18 bases lay between the germline ends. This CDR3 has 13 amino acids. Germline-derived CDR1 and CDR2 are SNHLY and FYNNEI. The CDR3 DNA is TGTGCCAGCCTAGTCAGGGAAGGTTCAGGCTACACCTTC. Translating it yields CASLVREGSGYTF.

The CDR3 coding sequence is TGTGCCTGGAGTATTTCAGGGTTACGCGATGGCTACACCTTC. As protein: CAWSISGLRDGYTF. The chain is built from TRBV30 and TRBJ1-2; possible D gene TRBD1, 5 bases. Looked up from germline, CDR1 is GTSNPN and CDR2 is SVGIG (reference sequence). The CDR3 covers 14 residues. Trimming shortened V by 2 bases and J by 6 bases, and 16 bases separated the two germline ends.

The chain couples TRBV27 to TRBJ2-5; maybe TRBD2 (5 bases). The CDR3 has 13 residues. The germline CDR1 and CDR2 sequences are MNHEY and SMNVEV (reference sequence). The germline V and J ends were trimmed by 5 bases and 2 bases, with 9 bases remaining between them. The CDR3 spells CASSPIAQETQYF. In DNA form, the CDR3 reads TGTGCCAGCAGTCCAATAGCGCAAGAGACCCAGTACTTC.

The chain links TRBV19 to TRBJ2-2; 15 bases fit TRBD2. The CDR3 is made up of 19 amino acids. Germline V lookup: CDR1 LNHDA, CDR2 SQIVND (reference sequence). After removal of 5 bases from V and 5 bases from J, the junction contained 12 bases not matched to a gene. The CDR3, as DNA: TGTGCCAGTAGTCCACAGAAGGGACTAGCGGGAGGTTTTACCGGGGAGCTGTTTTTT. Translated, it gives CASSPQKGLAGGFTGELFF.

V and J are TRBV25-1 and TRBJ2-3; 9 bases match TRBD2. The junction had 6 bases not matched to a gene; V was cut back by 4 bases and J by 4 bases. The germline V gene encodes CDR1 MGHDK and CDR2 SYGVNS. This CDR3 is 15 amino acids long. The CDR3 reads CASSGYSGSADTQYF. CDR3 bases: TGTGCCAGCAGTGGCTATAGCGGGAGTGCAGATACGCAGTATTTT. Full variable domain (remainder filled in from reference TRBV25-1 and TRBJ2-3): EADIYQTPRYLVIGTGKKITLECSQTMGHDKMYWYQQDPGMELHLIHYSYGVNSTEKGDLSSESTVSRIRTEHFPLTLESARPSHTSQYLCASSGYSGSADTQYFGPGTRLTVL.

The J gene is TRBJ2-3, the V gene TRBV4-2, with 8 bases lining up with TRBD2. Losses at the gene ends were 0 bases for V and 2 bases for J; bases not matched to a gene: 1. The CDR3 consists of 15 residues. Per germline, CDR1 LGHNA and CDR2 YNFKEQ. In nucleotides, the CDR3 is TGTGCCAGCAGCCAAGAGGGACTAGTCACAGATACGCAGTATTTT. Translating gives CASSQEGLVTDTQYF.

V is TRBV3-1 (or the pseudogene TRBV3-2) and J is TRBJ2-1, with D perhaps TRBD2 (6 bases). CDR1 is LGHDT and CDR2 is YNNKEL in the germline V gene (reference sequence). The V end was cut by 1 base, the J end by 3 bases, with 7 bases between. The CDR3 length is 14 residues. The chain's CDR3 is CASSQGTNYNEQFF. For the CDR3, the DNA is TGTGCCAGCAGCCAAGGGACTAACTACAATGAGCAGTTCTTC.

The chain combines TRBV6-5 with TRBJ2-2; D ambiguous. The CDR3 has 15 amino acids. The V and J ends lost 0 bases and 3 bases respectively, with 8 bases between them. Germline V gene sequence: CDR1 MNHEY, CDR2 SVGAGI. The CDR3 DNA reads as TGTGCCAGCAGTTACTCTTCCCCGGACACCGGGGAGCTGTTTTTT. Encoded protein: CASSYSSPDTGELFF.

In DNA, the CDR3 is TGTGCCAGCAGTTCCGGACTAGCGACAGATACGCAGTATTTT. Its translation: CASSSGLATDTQYF. The gene calls are TRBV27 and TRBJ2-3; 9 nucleotides agree with TRBD2. The CDR3 runs to 14 residues. V was pared by 4 bases and J by 3 bases, with 2 bases of the junction left unmatched. Germline V CDR1 and CDR2: MNHEY, SMNVEV (reference sequence).

V is TRBV6-5 and J is TRBJ1-1; D possibly corresponds to TRBD1 (5 bases). The CDR3 has 12 residues. Germline CDR1 and CDR2: MNHEY and SVGAGI. Deletions cut 11 bases from V and 1 base from J, with 11 bases between. The CDR3 is CAGARANTEAFF. CDR3 bases: TGTGCCGGGGCTCGGGCGAACACTGAAGCTTTCTTT.

The genes are TRBV7-9 and TRBJ2-5, with D possibly being TRBD2 (5 bases). The V and J ends lost 2 bases and 1 base respectively, with 20 bases between them. Germline assignment: CDR1 SEHNR and CDR2 FQNEAQ (reference sequence). This CDR3 has 18 amino acids. The CDR3 nucleotides are TGTGCCAGCAGCTTAAAGCTACGAGACTACAATTCCCAAGAGACCCAGTACTTC. It translates to CASSLKLRDYNSQETQYF.

The V and J genes are TRBV7-3 and TRBJ2-3; 8 bases agree with TRBD1. The germline V gene encodes CDR1 SGHTA and CDR2 FQGTGA. The CDR3 covers 15 residues. V was pared by 5 bases and J by 7 bases, with 11 bases of the junction left unmatched. CDR3 in amino acids: CASSPISGQDNTQYF. The CDR3 bases are TGTGCCAGCAGCCCAATCTCGGGACAGGACAATACGCAGTATTTT.

The chain couples TRBV10-2 to TRBJ1-2; TRBD1 matches at 7 bases. The CDR3 extends over 13 amino acids. J lost 2 bases, V lost 9 bases, and 6 bases had no gene match. Germline values: CDR1 WSHSY, CDR2 SAAADI. The CDR3 DNA reads TGCGCCAGTTCGACAGGGTTAAACTATGGCTACACCTTC. Residues: CASSTGLNYGYTF.

This clone has only a few counts. The chain links TRBV4-1 to TRBJ1-2; D gene ambiguous. Per germline, CDR1 MGHRA and CDR2 YSYEKL. Trimming shortened V by 0 bases and J by 4 bases, and 9 bases separated the two germline ends. The CDR3 length is 14 residues. CDR3 DNA: TGCGCCAGCAGCCAAGAGGCATCCGTCTATGGCTACACCTTC. It specifies CASSQEASVYGYTF.

J is TRBJ2-1 and V is TRBV5-4; D possibly corresponds to TRBD2 (6 bases). The CDR3 contains 17 residues. Per the germline V gene, CDR1 is SGHNT and CDR2 is YYREEE (reference sequence). Trimming pared 4 bases from V and 3 bases from J, leaving 20 bases between. The CDR3 reads CASSRRGSGRDYNEQFF. The CDR3 DNA sequence: TGTGCCAGCAGCCGACGAGGTTCTGGGCGGGACTACAATGAGCAGTTCTTC. The full variable domain, rest sourced from reference TRBV5-4 and TRBJ2-1, is ETGVTQSPTHLIKTRGQQVTLRCSSQSGHNTVSWYQQALGQGPQFIFQYYREEENGRGNFPPRFSGLQFPNYSSELNVNALELDDSALYLCASSRRGSGRDYNEQFFGPGTRLTVL.

The chain joins TRBV30 to TRBJ1-1; D is unresolved. V lost 8 bases and J 0 bases, leaving 10 bases between the germline ends. The CDR3 runs to 12 residues. Germline V gene lookup returns CDR1 GTSNPN and CDR2 SVGIG (reference sequence). The CDR3 reads CALHGVNTEAFF. The CDR3 coding sequence is TGTGCCCTGCATGGAGTGAACACTGAAGCTTTCTTT. Full variable domain (rest looked up from reference TRBV30 and TRBJ1-1): SQTIHQWPATLVQPVGSPLSLECTVEGTSNPNLYWYRQAAGRGLQLLFYSVGIGQISSEVPQNLSASRPQDRQFILSSKKLLLSDSGFYLCALHGVNTEAFFGQGTRLTVV.

The chain has TRBV7-9 and TRBJ2-5; 7 nucleotides line up with TRBD1. After removal of 5 bases from V and 6 bases from J, the junction contained 3 bases not matched to a gene. Germline V gene data show CDR1 as SEHNR and CDR2 as FQNEAQ (reference sequence). The CDR3 loop spans 12 amino acids. The CDR3 sequence is CASSPTGQTQYF. The CDR3 region has the DNA TGTGCCAGCAGCCCGACAGGGCAGACCCAGTACTTC.

The V call is TRBV5-1, the J call TRBJ2-1; 11 bases match TRBD2. This CDR3 contains 17 residues. V lost 3 bases and J lost 4; bases outside the gene matches: 9. The germline gives CDR1 SGHRS, CDR2 YFSETQ. The CDR3 region has the DNA TGCGCCAGCAGCTCGGGACTAGCGGAGACCTTTTACAATGAGCAGTTCTTC. Protein sequence: CASSSGLAETFYNEQFF.